This entry is about one TCR beta chain. The entry originates in a study of cytomegalovirus exposure and HLA in healthy donors. PCR was performed using 60 Vbeta and 13 Jbeta primers. The repertoire was sequenced with immunoSEQ multiplex PCR; TCRdb's copy has only in-frame clones and lacks some. The sample features 190,000 or so clones, with 0.74% in its top ten. Germline assignment: CDR1 MNHEY and CDR2 SVGAGI. V was cut by 2 bases and J by 0 bases, with 3 bases left in between. The CDR3 spans 13 residues. This chain uses TRBV6-5 with TRBJ2-3; D gene uncertain. The material sequenced was PBMCs. The source is a boy between 10 and 17 years old in good health and CMV-seronegative. CDR3 nucleotide sequence: TGTGCCAGCAGTTACGGCAGCACAGATACGCAGTATTTT. The encoded protein is CASSYGSTDTQYF.